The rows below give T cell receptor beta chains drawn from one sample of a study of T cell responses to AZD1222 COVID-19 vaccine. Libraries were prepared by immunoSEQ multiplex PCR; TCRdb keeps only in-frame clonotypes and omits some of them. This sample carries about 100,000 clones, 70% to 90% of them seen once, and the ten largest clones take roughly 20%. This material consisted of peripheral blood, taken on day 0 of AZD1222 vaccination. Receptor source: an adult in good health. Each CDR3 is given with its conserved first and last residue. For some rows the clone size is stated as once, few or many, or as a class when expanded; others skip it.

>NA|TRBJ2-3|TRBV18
CASSPPSGGPDTQYF
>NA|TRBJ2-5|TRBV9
CASSVLSGRETQYF
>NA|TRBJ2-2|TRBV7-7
CASSPRGNGEELFF
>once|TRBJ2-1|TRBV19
CASSIGRLTYNEQFF
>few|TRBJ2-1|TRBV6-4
CASRDRDNEQFF
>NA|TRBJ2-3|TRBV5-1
CASSLGVSTDTQYF
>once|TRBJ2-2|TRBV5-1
CASSLDGSLNTGELFF
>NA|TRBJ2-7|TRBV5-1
CASSPNRAEQYF
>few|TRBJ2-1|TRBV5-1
CASSSSGGDLNEQFF
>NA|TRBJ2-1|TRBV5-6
CASSIGTGPYNEQFF
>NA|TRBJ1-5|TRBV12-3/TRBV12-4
CASSLQGGQPQHF
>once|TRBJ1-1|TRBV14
CASSQEVPGSGAFF
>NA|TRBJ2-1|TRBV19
CASSMLNSYNEQFF
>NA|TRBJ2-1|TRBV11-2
CASTEQNEQFF
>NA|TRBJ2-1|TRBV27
CASSLGSGGGYNEQFF
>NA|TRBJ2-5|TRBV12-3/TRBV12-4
CASRLTGRETQYF
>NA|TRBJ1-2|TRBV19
CASSASGAYYGYTF
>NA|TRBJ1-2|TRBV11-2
CASSLRQINYGYTF
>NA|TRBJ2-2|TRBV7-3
CASSSGSPGGELFF
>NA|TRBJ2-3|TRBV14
CASSHLGQGLDTQYF
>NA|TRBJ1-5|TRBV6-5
CAGQGVDQPQHF
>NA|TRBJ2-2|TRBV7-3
CASSLITGELFF
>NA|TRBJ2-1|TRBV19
CASSISSGGGNEQFF
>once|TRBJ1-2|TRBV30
CAWSAMMRRAEYGYTF
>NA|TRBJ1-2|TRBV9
CASSPQRSHGYTF
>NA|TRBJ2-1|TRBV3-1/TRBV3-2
CASSHLTSGGAPRYNEQFF
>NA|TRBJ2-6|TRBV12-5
CASGPKSGGDYSGANVLTF
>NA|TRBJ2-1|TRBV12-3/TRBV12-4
CASSWSLDEQFF
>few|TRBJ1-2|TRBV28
CASRLADTLLTF
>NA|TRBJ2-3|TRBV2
CASKAGPTDTQYF
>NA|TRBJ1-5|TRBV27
CASSFADRSNQPQHF
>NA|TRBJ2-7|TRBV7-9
CASSLGLAGGLYEQYF
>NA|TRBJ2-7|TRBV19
CASSIGPAFVEQYF
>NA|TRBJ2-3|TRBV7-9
CASSFFGGAVADTQYF
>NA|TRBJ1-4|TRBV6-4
CARDKRTSGEKLFF
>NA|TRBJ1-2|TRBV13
CASSPPEGGYTF
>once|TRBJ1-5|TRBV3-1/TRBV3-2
CASSQSGTPKRPQHF
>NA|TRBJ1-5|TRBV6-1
CASSATGQGWGNQPQHF
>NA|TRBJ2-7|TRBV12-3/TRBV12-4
CASARGNYEQYF
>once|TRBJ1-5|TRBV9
CASSVQGDQPQHF